This T cell receptor beta chain was recorded in a study of blood T cell repertoires in COVID-19 (dated by TCRdb to about 2020). In terms of the full investigation: The collaborator samples originated in the United States, Italy and Spain and spanned the acute and convalescent phases of COVID-19. The prospective study material was composed of cDNA or gDNA derived from T cells, B-cell-depleted T cells, or PBMCs. Deeply sampled blood TCRbeta repertoires from subjects exposed to, actively infected with, or recovered from COVID-19 were included in the dataset. The repertoires were made available in a free public database intended to serve as a resource for research on the immune response to SARS-CoV-2. Samples came from the ongoing ImmuneRACE study (first 160 participants) plus 1,254 subjects from 6 global collaborators. The sample metadata nearly always contained a de-identified subject ID, COVID-19 status, age in years and sex. HLA class I and class II types, where available, came from metadata supplied by the sample provider rather than from assay-based typing.

A distance of 17 bases separates the germline ends of V and J, which lose 1 base and 3 bases respectively. Including cysteine and phenylalanine, the CDR3 has 17 amino acids. The CDR3 DNA has 51 bases and is translated from base 1. From a lookup of the germline V gene, CDR1 and CDR2 are LGHNA and YNFKEQ. General conclusions and limits of the study: The quantity of clinical and demographic metadata differed by source and by participant and was supplied without curation.

TCRbeta CDR3 regions were amplified from genomic DNA using the immunoSEQ Assay, a bias-controlled multiplex PCR. Turning to the authors' computational methods: Within the assay, amplification of reference gene primers was used to estimate how many nucleated cells each sample contained. To quantify the absolute abundance of each unique TCRbeta CDR3 rearrangement, sequence reads were collapsed and filtered. For each sample, productive Simpson clonality was calculated as the square root of Simpson's diversity index over productive rearrangements. TCRdb took over this immuneACCESS table, retaining in-frame rearrangements with V and J assigned. Such tables are incomplete; in checked studies, under half of the missing clones stem from an unresolved V gene, and the remainder is unexplained. The DNA was the basis for D and trimming; V, J and clone size are from that table. This sample has about 190,000 clones in its table, and approximately 79% of those were observed once. The ten largest clonotypes hold approximately 13% of the sample.

Samples from volunteer blood donors who had recovered from COVID-19 were contributed by a second Seattle source. Each collaborating institution followed its own protocols to collect whole blood in K2EDTA tubes. Collaborator samples were shipped for TCRbeta analysis as frozen whole blood, isolated PBMCs, or DNA extracted from either sample type. With respect to this clone: Its target antigen remains unknown. Nothing much larger sits one base from this clone, and base qualities are not available.

Rearrangement joined TRBV4-2 to TRBJ2-3; the best D guess is TRBD1, with 5 bases matching. Sample: peripheral blood. The origin of this receptor is a man aged 45-65 years who had recovered from COVID-19. The CDR3 amino acid sequence is: CASSQGSGPIKTDTQYF. The sequenced DNA is TGTGCCAGCAGCCAAGGGTCAGGGCCCATAAAAACAGATACGCAGTATTTT.